This T cell receptor beta chain derives from a study of blood T cells in healthy people across ages. General study results and limits: Unknown donor CMV status possibly confounded expanded clonotype changes. Diversity was estimated from one million T cells, and these estimates were considered underestimates. Long-lived donors exceeded aged donors in naive CD4+ cells and diversity. Because sorting was not performed, PBMCs prevented conclusive naive versus antigen-experienced comparison.

Germline CDR1 MGHRA, CDR2 YSYEKL. Trimming removed 0 bases at V and 4 bases at J, with 13 bases between. The CDR3 spans 17 residues. This clonotype has just a few counts. Its matching antigen is unknown. Combining a sample-barcoded 5' primer with a J-beta primer mix, a second PCR ran for about 7 to 12 cycles. TCRdb reprocessed the 5' RACE reads via MiXCR and lists one record per CDR3 protein. In the table there are about 1.1 million distinct CDR3 sequences, roughly two fifths of which are singletons. The chain employs TRBV4-1 and TRBJ1-6, with D possibly being TRBD1 (6 bases). This receptor was identified in a man between 18 and 29 years old in good health. Sequenced input: blood. The CDR3 region has the DNA TGCGCCAGCAGCCAAGAGCCCCCGGACAGTTATAATTCACCCCTCCACTTT. It codes for CASSQEPPDSYNSPLHF.